This T cell receptor beta chain was sequenced during a study of cytomegalovirus exposure and HLA in healthy donors. PCR primers comprised 60 Vbeta and 13 Jbeta primers. Per the original methods: Tens of millions of unique TCR beta chains, around 10 million of them shared, were counted by a later analysis. Sequencing was performed with immunoSEQ multiplex PCR; in TCRdb, only in-frame clones are kept and a portion is missing. V, J and clone size derive from that table, while D and trimming were established from the DNA sequence. The data contain roughly 120,000 clones, 79% of them seen just once; the ten biggest clones take up approximately 3%. V was shortened by 5 bases and J by 3 bases, with 11 bases between the two germline ends. Germline V CDR1 and CDR2: LNHDA, SQIVND (reference sequence). The length of the CDR3 is 14 residues.

The sample comprised PBMCs. V and J are TRBV19 and TRBJ1-5, with a possible D match to TRBD1 (6 bases). The receptor was derived from a young woman in good health and CMV-seropositive. CDR3 loop: CASSDRSFNQPQHF. The CDR3 DNA is TGTGCCAGTAGTGACAGGTCCTTCAATCAGCCCCAGCATTTT.